This T cell receptor beta chain derives from a study of shared clonotypes between healthy human individuals. TCRdb's table, derived via immunoSEQ multiplex PCR, lists solely in-frame clones and lacks some. The data hold 950,000 to 1,300,000 clones, with about 75% observed a single time. This clone showed up just once. The sequenced sample consisted of memory CD4+ T cells sorted from blood. Regarding subset: CD45RA-negative fraction. The source of this sequence is a man between 18 and 35 years old in good health.

Here the CDR3 DNA reads TGTGCCACTTCGACAGGTGACCTCTATGGCTACACCTTC. This sequence encodes CATSTGDLYGYTF. This chain links TRBV15 with TRBJ1-2; D might be TRBD1 (6 bases). V was cut by 9 bases and J by 4 bases, with 15 bases left in between. Per germline, CDR1 LNHNV and CDR2 YYDKDF (reference sequence). This CDR3 contains 13 residues. Combining the CDR3 with reference TRBV15 and TRBJ1-2 gives the whole variable domain DAMVIQNPRYQVTQFGKPVTLSCSQTLNHNVMYWYQQKSSQAPKLLFHYYDKDFNNEADTPDNFQSRRPNTSFCFLDIRSPGLGDTAMYLCATSTGDLYGYTFGSGTRLTVV.